The sequence of this T cell receptor beta chain was determined in a study of shared clonotypes between healthy human individuals. Across the study: Each donor's CD8 memory used one plate, CD8 naive two, each CD4 subset three.

The assay was immunoSEQ multiplex PCR, and TCRdb's table has in-frame clones only and misses some. The data show some 900,000 clones, with roughly 72% seen just once and over 1.3% held by the top ten. Losses at the gene ends were 5 bases for V and 0 bases for J; bases not matched to a gene: 6. CDR3 length: 16 residues. Germline lookup yields CDR1 LNHDA and CDR2 SQIVND (reference sequence). Only one count was recorded for this clone. What was sequenced was memory CD4+ T cells sorted from blood. The subset was: CD45RA-negative fraction. The sequence was collected from a man between 18 and 35 years old in good health. The rearrangement joins TRBV19 to TRBJ1-1; 10 positions match TRBD1. CDR3 DNA sequence: TGTGCCAGTAGTGGGGGACAGGGGAGCATGAACACTGAAGCTTTCTTT. Residues: CASSGGQGSMNTEAFF.